The clone carrying this TCR beta chain was observed many times. A read error may produce the germline difference seen at one junction end. Unique molecular identifiers were incorporated into the prepared TCRbeta library. Each CDR3 protein is one row after TCRdb ran MiXCR on the PCR reads. Among about 190,000 distinct CDR3 sequences listed, less than 8% were seen once. This sample is drawn from a study of T-cell reconstitution after alpha-beta-depleted transplantation in children. The length of the CDR3 is 13 residues. Germline V gene data show CDR1 as SEHNR and CDR2 as FQNEAQ (reference sequence). The chain carries TRBV7-9 and TRBJ2-7, with D possibly TRBD2 on 6 matching bases. This sequence was found in a human donor who donated a stem cell graft to a child with Wiskott-Aldrich syndrome. Sequencing used PBMCs from the stem cell graft donor, obtained from the stem cell graft. DNA of the CDR3: TGTGCCAGCAGCCCCGCGACTAGGGGACGATGCCTCTTC. Protein product: CASSPATRGRCLF.